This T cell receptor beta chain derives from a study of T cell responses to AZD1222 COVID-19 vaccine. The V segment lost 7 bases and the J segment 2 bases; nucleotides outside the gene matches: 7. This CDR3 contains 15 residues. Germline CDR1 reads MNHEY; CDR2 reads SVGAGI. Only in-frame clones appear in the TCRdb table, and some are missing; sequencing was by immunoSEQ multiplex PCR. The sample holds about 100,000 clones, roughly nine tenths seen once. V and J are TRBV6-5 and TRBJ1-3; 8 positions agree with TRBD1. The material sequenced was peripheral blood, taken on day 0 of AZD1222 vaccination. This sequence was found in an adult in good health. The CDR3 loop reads CASTSTGAAGNTIYF. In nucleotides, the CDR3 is TGTGCCAGCACCTCGACAGGGGCTGCTGGAAACACCATATATTTT.